These 24 T cell receptor beta chains share one sample of origin, sequenced in a study of T cell changes during pregnancy in multiple sclerosis. Method: immunoSEQ multiplex PCR; TCRdb's copy keeps in-frame clones and lacks some. The data contain some 75,000 clones, nearly 95% of them singletons. The sample here was peripheral blood, taken in the second trimester of pregnancy. The source of these receptors is a female donor with multiple sclerosis, enrolled in a pregnancy study.

In its sample, this clone ranks as medium-sized. This rearrangement joins TRBV4-2 to TRBJ2-7; 10 bases line up with TRBD2. This CDR3 contains 15 residues. Germline values: CDR1 LGHNA, CDR2 YNFKEQ. Trimming took 1 base from V and 0 from J; bases not matched to a gene: 0. The CDR3 spells CASSQGLAGSYEQYF. CDR3 nucleotides: TGTGCCAGCAGCCAAGGACTAGCGGGCTCCTACGAGCAGTACTTC.

The chain employs TRBV5-4 and TRBJ2-2; D may be TRBD2 (5 bases). Trimming pared 0 bases from V and 5 bases from J, leaving 8 bases between. The CDR3 has 14 residues. Looked up from germline, CDR1 is SGHNT and CDR2 is YYREEE (reference sequence). CDR3 sequence reads: CASSLAWETGELFF. The DNA of the CDR3 is TGTGCCAGCAGCTTGGCTTGGGAGACCGGGGAGCTGTTTTTT.

The genes are TRBV19 and TRBJ2-7; D may be TRBD2 (6 bases). The CDR3 length is 15 residues. Trimming left V 2 bases short and J 0 bases short, with 11 bases between. Germline-derived CDR1 and CDR2 are LNHDA and SQIVND (reference sequence). Here the CDR3 reads CASSIRDSVSYEQYF. CDR3 DNA: TGTGCCAGTAGTATAAGGGACTCCGTCTCCTACGAGCAGTACTTC. Supplemented by reference TRBV19 and TRBJ2-7, the full variable domain reads DGGITQSPKYLFRKEGQNVTLSCEQNLNHDAMYWYRQDPGQGLRLIYYSQIVNDFQKGDIAEGYSVSREKKESFPLTVTSAQKNPTAFYLCASSIRDSVSYEQYFGPGTRLTVT.

This chain connects TRBV5-6 to TRBJ2-1; 8 nucleotides align to TRBD2. Germline V gene sequence: CDR1 SGHDT, CDR2 YYEEEE. J gave up 0 bases and V 4 bases, and 6 bases lay outside the gene matches. The CDR3 is 16 residues long. This CDR3 is CASSPPGGSSYNEQFF. The CDR3 DNA follows: TGTGCCAGCAGCCCTCCGGGAGGGAGCTCCTACAATGAGCAGTTCTTC.

This chain joins TRBV5-1 and TRBJ2-3; 9 bases match TRBD2. After removal of 0 bases from V and 1 base from J, the junction contained 12 bases not matched to a gene. Germline values: CDR1 SGHRS, CDR2 YFSETQ. The CDR3 consists of 19 residues. The CDR3 DNA sequence: TGCGCCAGCAGCTTGGTACTGTCCCTAGCTAGCGGGGGCACAGATACGCAGTATTTT. This translates into CASSLVLSLASGGTDTQYF.

The chain recombines TRBV5-1 with TRBJ2-7; TRBD1 aligns across 9 bases. The germline V gene encodes CDR1 SGHRS and CDR2 YFSETQ. The CDR3 contains 18 residues. The V gene end was trimmed by 0 bases and the J gene end by 2 bases; junction bases not matched to a gene: 12. CDR3 in amino acids: CASSLDPPGQGSPYEQYF. The DNA of the CDR3 is TGCGCCAGCAGCTTGGATCCGCCGGGACAGGGATCGCCCTACGAGCAGTACTTC.

J is TRBJ1-1 and V is TRBV15; possibly TRBD1 for D (6 bases). Germline-derived CDR1 and CDR2 are LNHNV and YYDKDF (reference sequence). Between the trimmed V and J ends, which lost 3 bases and 8 bases, there was a span of 10 bases. The CDR3 runs to 12 residues. The CDR3 nucleotides read TGTGCCACCAGCAGCACCGGGACAGAAGCTTTCTTT. This sequence encodes CATSSTGTEAFF.

Here the CDR3 reads CASTIQGVDGYTF. Here the CDR3 DNA reads TGTGCCAGCACTATACAGGGGGTCGATGGCTACACCTTC. The V and J genes are TRBV5-4 and TRBJ1-2, with TRBD1 matching 8 bases. CDR1 and CDR2 (germline): SGHNT, YYREEE (reference sequence). V lost 6 bases and J lost 6; bases outside the gene matches: 7. The CDR3 is 13 amino acids. The entire variable domain, with the rest obtained from reference TRBV5-4 and TRBJ1-2, is as follows: ETGVTQSPTHLIKTRGQQVTLRCSSQSGHNTVSWYQQALGQGPQFIFQYYREEENGRGNFPPRFSGLQFPNYSSELNVNALELDDSALYLCASTIQGVDGYTFGSGTRLTVV.

The chain has TRBV11-3 and TRBJ2-5, with TRBD2 matching over 14 bases. Germline V lookup: CDR1 SGHNT, CDR2 YENEEA. The V segment lost 5 bases and the J segment 4 bases; nucleotides outside the gene matches: 9. This CDR3 is 17 amino acids long. CDR3: CASSLGTSGRGRETQYF. The CDR3 DNA reads TGTGCCAGCAGCCTTGGGACTAGCGGGAGAGGTAGAGAGACCCAGTACTTC.

This chain connects TRBV27 to TRBJ1-2; 9 bases map to TRBD1. Losses at the gene ends were 6 bases for V and 6 bases for J; bases not matched to a gene: 14. Germline V gene data show CDR1 as MNHEY and CDR2 as SMNVEV (reference sequence). This CDR3 is built from 16 residues. The CDR3 is CASRSNLQGASNGYTF. The DNA of the CDR3 is TGTGCCAGCAGGTCTAACTTACAGGGGGCCTCAAATGGCTACACCTTC.

The chain uses TRBV11-2 and TRBJ2-2, with 14 bases lining up with TRBD2. V dropped 2 bases and J dropped 6; count of bases not matched to a gene: 5. CDR1 SGHAT and CDR2 FQNNGV come from the germline V gene. The CDR3 is 17 amino acids. Here the CDR3 reads CASSLKRLAGGSGELFF. The CDR3 DNA sequence: TGTGCCAGCAGCTTAAAGAGACTAGCGGGAGGGTCCGGGGAGCTGTTTTTT.

This chain connects TRBV14 to TRBJ2-7; perhaps TRBD2 as D (5 bases). The CDR3 totals 13 residues. V gave up 1 base and J gave up 5 bases, with 9 bases separating them. Germline CDR1 reads SGHDN; CDR2 reads FVKESK. CDR3 DNA: TGTGCCAGCAGCCAAGTGAGGGCTCACGAGCAGTACTTC. It codes for CASSQVRAHEQYF.

The chain is built from TRBV18 and TRBJ2-6; 11 bases map to TRBD2. This CDR3 has 17 residues. The junction had 4 bases not matched to a gene; V was cut back by 6 bases and J by 0 bases. Germline lookup yields CDR1 KGHSH and CDR2 LQKENI. CDR3 in amino acids: CASSLTSGASGANVLTF. The CDR3 DNA sequence: TGTGCCAGCTCCCTGACTAGCGGGGCCTCTGGGGCCAACGTCCTGACTTTC.

The chain employs TRBV30 and TRBJ2-7; TRBD1 might be the D (6 bases). V was shortened by 4 bases and J by 5 bases, with 12 bases between the two germline ends. The CDR3 runs to 12 residues. Germline V lookup: CDR1 GTSNPN, CDR2 SVGIG (reference sequence). Written as DNA, the CDR3 is TGTGCCTGGACCCCAGGGGCAAACGAGCAGTACTTC. Translating it yields CAWTPGANEQYF.

The chain carries TRBV19 and TRBJ2-5; tentatively, D is TRBD2 (7 bases). CDR3 size: 16 residues. V shed 3 bases and J shed 3 bases, with 17 bases lying between them. Germline CDR1 is LNHDA and CDR2 is SQIVND (reference sequence). CDR3 nucleotides: TGTGCCAGTAGTATGGGGGGGCGGCAGAGGGAAGAGACCCAGTACTTC. Protein: CASSMGGRQREETQYF.

The chain uses TRBV28 and TRBJ1-3; 7 bases agree with TRBD1. The CDR3 runs to 15 residues. Per germline, CDR1 MDHEN and CDR2 SYDVKM. The trim removed 6 bases at V and 5 bases at J, leaving 10 bases unmatched. The CDR3 loop reads CASSGAGGLRNTIYF. CDR3 bases: TGTGCCAGCAGCGGGGCAGGGGGTTTGAGAAACACCATATATTTT. The variable domain in full, completed from reference TRBV28 and TRBJ1-3, reads DVKVTQSSRYLVKRTGEKVFLECVQDMDHENMFWYRQDPGLGLRLIYFSYDVKMKEKGDIPEGYSVSREKKERFSLILESASTNQTSMYLCASSGAGGLRNTIYFGEGSWLTVV.

The chain recombines TRBV4-2 with TRBJ1-1; D is perhaps TRBD1 (6 bases). The V end was cut by 5 bases, the J end by 1 base, with 8 bases between. Germline lookup yields CDR1 LGHNA and CDR2 YNFKEQ. CDR3 length: 13 residues. CDR3 amino acids: CASSRTANTEAFF. The DNA for the CDR3 is TGTGCCAGCAGCAGGACAGCGAACACTGAAGCTTTCTTT.

The CDR3 reads CASSAGTSGMVGSYNEQFF. CDR3 coding DNA: TGTGCCAGCAGCGCCGGGACTAGCGGGATGGTAGGCTCCTACAATGAGCAGTTCTTC. V and J are TRBV9 and TRBJ2-1; 13 bases match TRBD2. After removal of 3 bases from V and 0 bases from J, the junction contained 9 bases not matched to a gene. Germline values: CDR1 SGDLS, CDR2 YYNGEE. This CDR3 region has 19 residues.

The V and J genes are TRBV9 and TRBJ2-2; 7 nucleotides align to TRBD2. The CDR3 is 14 residues long. V shed 0 bases and J 4 bases; nucleotides not matched to a gene: 0. Per the germline V gene, CDR1 is SGDLS and CDR2 is YYNGEE. CDR3 loop: CASSVASGTGELFF. CDR3 bases: TGTGCCAGCAGCGTAGCTAGCGGCACCGGGGAGCTGTTTTTT.

In its sample, this clone was seen once. The V and J genes are TRBV10-3 and TRBJ2-1; 10 bases fit TRBD2. The germline V gene has CDR1 ENHRY and CDR2 SYGVKD. The CDR3 length is 17 residues. With V trimmed by 6 bases and J by 1 base, 9 bases remained unmatched. The DNA of the CDR3 is TGTGCCATCAGGGACAGGGCTAGCGGGAGATCCTACAATGAGCAGTTCTTC. This codes for CAIRDRASGRSYNEQFF.

The chain uses TRBV5-5 and TRBJ1-5, with no clear D. V lost 1 base to trimming and J lost 0 bases, with 8 bases between them. Germline loops: CDR1 SGHKS, CDR2 YYEKEE (reference sequence). The CDR3 contains 15 residues. The CDR3 protein is CASSLTDYSNQPQHF. In DNA, the CDR3 is TGTGCCAGCAGCTTGACAGATTATAGCAATCAGCCCCAGCATTTT.

V gene TRBV6-4 combines with J gene TRBJ2-2; 8 bases agree with TRBD1. Germline V CDR1 and CDR2: MRHNA, SNTAGT. This CDR3 has 15 residues. Trimming took 5 bases from V and 1 from J; bases not matched to a gene: 3. This CDR3 is CASSPGTGNTGELFF. Written as DNA, the CDR3 is TGTGCCAGCAGTCCCGGGACAGGGAACACCGGGGAGCTGTTTTTT.

The chain uses TRBV9 and TRBJ2-3, with TRBD2 as a possible D gene (5 bases). The V end lost 0 bases, the J end lost 3 bases, and 14 bases lay between the germline ends. There are 16 residues in the CDR3. Germline CDR1 is SGDLS and CDR2 is YYNGEE. The CDR3 protein is CASSVASGRGTDTQYF. CDR3 in DNA: TGTGCCAGCAGCGTAGCGAGTGGGAGAGGAACAGATACGCAGTATTTT.

The rearrangement links TRBV5-1 to TRBJ1-1, with a tentative D call TRBD1 (6 bases). Trimming pared 2 bases from V and 1 base from J, leaving 9 bases between. Germline V gene lookup returns CDR1 SGHRS and CDR2 YFSETQ. The CDR3 runs to 14 residues. DNA of the CDR3: TGCGCCAGCAGCTTCTCGACAGGGAACACTGAAGCTTTCTTT. It codes for CASSFSTGNTEAFF.